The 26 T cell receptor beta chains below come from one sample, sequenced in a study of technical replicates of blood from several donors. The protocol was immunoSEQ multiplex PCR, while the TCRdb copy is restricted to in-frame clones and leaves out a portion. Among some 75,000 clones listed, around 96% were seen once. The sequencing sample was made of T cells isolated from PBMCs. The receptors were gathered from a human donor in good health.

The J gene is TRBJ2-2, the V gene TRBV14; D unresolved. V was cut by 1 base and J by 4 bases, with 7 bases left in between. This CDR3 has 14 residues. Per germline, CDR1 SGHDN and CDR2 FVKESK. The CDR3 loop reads CASSQVSFTGELFF. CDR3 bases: TGTGCCAGCAGCCAAGTTAGCTTCACCGGGGAGCTGTTTTTT.

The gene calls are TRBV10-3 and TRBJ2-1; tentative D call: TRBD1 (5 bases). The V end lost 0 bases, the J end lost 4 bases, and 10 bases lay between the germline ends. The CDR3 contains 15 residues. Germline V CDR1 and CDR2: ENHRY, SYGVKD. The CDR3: CAISESTGRYNEQFF. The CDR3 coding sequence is TGTGCCATCAGTGAGTCAACAGGTAGATACAATGAGCAGTTCTTC.

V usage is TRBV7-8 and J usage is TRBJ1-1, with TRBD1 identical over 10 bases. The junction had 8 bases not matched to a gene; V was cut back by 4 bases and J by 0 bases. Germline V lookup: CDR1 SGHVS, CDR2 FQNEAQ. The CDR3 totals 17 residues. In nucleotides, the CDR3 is TGTGCCAGCAGCTACAGGACAGGGGGGGCAATGAACACTGAAGCTTTCTTT. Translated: CASSYRTGGAMNTEAFF.

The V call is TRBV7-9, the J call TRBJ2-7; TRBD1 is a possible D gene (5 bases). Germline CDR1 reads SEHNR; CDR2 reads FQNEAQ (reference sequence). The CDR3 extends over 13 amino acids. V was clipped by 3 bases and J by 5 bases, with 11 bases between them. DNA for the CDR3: TGTGCCAGCAGCTTTCAGGGAATGCACGAGCAGTACTTC. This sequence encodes CASSFQGMHEQYF.

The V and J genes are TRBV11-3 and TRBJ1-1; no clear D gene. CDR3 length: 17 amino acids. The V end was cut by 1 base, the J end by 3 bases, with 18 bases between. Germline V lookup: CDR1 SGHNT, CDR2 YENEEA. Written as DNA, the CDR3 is TGTGCCAGCAGCTTAGCTAATGGCTGGGAGGTAGACACTGAAGCTTTCTTT. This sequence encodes CASSLANGWEVDTEAFF.

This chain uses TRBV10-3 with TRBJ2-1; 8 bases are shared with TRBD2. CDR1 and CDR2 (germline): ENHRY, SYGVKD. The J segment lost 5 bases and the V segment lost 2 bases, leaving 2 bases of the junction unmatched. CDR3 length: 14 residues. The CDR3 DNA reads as TGTGCCATCAGTGAGGGACTAGCCCACAATGAGCAGTTCTTC. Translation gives CAISEGLAHNEQFF.

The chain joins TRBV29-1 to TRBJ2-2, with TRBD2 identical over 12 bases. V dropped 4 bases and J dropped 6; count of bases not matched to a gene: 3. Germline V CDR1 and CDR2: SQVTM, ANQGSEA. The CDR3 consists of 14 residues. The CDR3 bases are TGCAGCGTTGGGGCTAGCGGGAGGGCCGGGGAGCTGTTTTTT. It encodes CSVGASGRAGELFF.

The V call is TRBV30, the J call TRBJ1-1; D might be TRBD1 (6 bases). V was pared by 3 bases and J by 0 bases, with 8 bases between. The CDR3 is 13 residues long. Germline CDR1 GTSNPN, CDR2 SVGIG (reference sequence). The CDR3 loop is CAWRTGMNTEAFF. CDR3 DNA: TGTGCCTGGAGAACAGGGATGAACACTGAAGCTTTCTTT.

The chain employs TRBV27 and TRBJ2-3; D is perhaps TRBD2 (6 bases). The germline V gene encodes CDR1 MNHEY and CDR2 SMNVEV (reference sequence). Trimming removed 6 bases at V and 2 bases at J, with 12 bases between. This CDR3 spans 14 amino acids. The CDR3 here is CASSSSVATDTQYF. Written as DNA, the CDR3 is TGTGCCAGCAGCTCTAGCGTCGCCACAGATACGCAGTATTTT.

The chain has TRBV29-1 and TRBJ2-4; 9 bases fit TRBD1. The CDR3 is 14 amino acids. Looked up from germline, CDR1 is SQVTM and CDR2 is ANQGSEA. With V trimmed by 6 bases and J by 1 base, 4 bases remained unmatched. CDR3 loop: CSVLQGAAKNIQYF. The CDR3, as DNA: TGCAGCGTATTACAGGGGGCGGCCAAAAACATTCAGTACTTC.

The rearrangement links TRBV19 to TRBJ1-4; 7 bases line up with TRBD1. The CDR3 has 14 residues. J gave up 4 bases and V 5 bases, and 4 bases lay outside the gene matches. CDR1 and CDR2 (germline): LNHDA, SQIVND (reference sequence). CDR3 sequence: CASSVRDSNEKLFF. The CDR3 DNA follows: TGTGCCAGTAGTGTCCGGGACAGTAATGAAAAACTGTTTTTT.

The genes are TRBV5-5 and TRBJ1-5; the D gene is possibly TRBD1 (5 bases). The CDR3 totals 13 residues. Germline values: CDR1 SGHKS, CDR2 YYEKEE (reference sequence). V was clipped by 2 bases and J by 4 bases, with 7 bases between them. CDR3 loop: CASSFQGNQPQHF. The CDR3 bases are TGTGCCAGCAGCTTCCAGGGAAATCAGCCCCAGCATTTT.

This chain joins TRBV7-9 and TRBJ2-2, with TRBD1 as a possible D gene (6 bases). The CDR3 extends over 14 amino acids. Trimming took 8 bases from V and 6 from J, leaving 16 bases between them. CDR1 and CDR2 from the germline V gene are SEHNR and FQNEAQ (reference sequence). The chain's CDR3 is CASEPVQGPGELFF. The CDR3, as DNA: TGTGCCAGCGAACCAGTACAGGGACCCGGGGAGCTGTTTTTT.

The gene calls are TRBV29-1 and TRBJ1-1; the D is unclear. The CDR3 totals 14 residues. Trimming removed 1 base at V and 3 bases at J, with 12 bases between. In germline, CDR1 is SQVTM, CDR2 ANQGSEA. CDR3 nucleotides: TGCAGCGTTGAAGGGACTCTTACGTACACTGAAGCTTTCTTT. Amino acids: CSVEGTLTYTEAFF.

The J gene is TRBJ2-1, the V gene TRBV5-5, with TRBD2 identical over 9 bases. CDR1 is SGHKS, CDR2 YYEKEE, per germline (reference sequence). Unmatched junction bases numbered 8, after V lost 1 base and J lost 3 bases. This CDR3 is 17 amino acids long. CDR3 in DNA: TGTGCCAGCAGCTTGCGGAGCGGGAGGTCTCTCTACAATGAGCAGTTCTTC. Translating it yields CASSLRSGRSLYNEQFF. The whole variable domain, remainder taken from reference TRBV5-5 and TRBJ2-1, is DAGVTQSPTHLIKTRGQQVTLRCSPISGHKSVSWYQQVLGQGPQFIFQYYEKEERGRGNFPDRFSARQFPNYSSELNVNALLLGDSALYLCASSLRSGRSLYNEQFFGPGTRLTVL.

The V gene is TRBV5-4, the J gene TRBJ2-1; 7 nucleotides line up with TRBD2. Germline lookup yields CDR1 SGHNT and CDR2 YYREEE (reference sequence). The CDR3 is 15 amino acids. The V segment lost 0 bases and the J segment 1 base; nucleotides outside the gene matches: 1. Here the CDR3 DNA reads TGTGCCAGCAGCTTGGGCGGGAGATCCTACAATGAGCAGTTCTTC. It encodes CASSLGGRSYNEQFF.

CDR3 bases: TGTGCCTGTATGGACAGCAACTACGAGCAGTACTTC. Its translation is CACMDSNYEQYF. The rearrangement uses TRBV30 and TRBJ2-7; maybe TRBD1 (6 bases). Germline V gene sequence: CDR1 GTSNPN, CDR2 SVGIG (reference sequence). The CDR3 consists of 12 residues. The V gene lost 6 bases and the J gene lost 3 bases, with 12 bases spanning the gap.

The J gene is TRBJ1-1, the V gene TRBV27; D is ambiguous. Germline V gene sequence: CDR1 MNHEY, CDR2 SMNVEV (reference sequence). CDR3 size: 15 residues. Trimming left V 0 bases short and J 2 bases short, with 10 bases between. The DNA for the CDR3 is TGTGCCAGCAGTTTATCGCGGGGTTACAACACTGAAGCTTTCTTT. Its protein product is CASSLSRGYNTEAFF.

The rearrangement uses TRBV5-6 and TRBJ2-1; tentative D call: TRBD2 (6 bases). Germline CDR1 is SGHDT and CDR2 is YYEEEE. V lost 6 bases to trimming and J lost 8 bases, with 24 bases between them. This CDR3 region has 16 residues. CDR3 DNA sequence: TGTGCCAGCAACACTGCCATGGGACTCATAGGCGATGAGCAGTTCTTC. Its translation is CASNTAMGLIGDEQFF.

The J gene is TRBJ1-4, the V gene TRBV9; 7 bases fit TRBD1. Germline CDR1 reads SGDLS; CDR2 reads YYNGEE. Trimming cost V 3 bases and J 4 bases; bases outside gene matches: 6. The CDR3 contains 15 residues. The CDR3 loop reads CASSEWQGVNEKLFF. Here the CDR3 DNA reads TGTGCCAGCAGCGAATGGCAGGGGGTTAATGAAAAACTGTTTTTT.

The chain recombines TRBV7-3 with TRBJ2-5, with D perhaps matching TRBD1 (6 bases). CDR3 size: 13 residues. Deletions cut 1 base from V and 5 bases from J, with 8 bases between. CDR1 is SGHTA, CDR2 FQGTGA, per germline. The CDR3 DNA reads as TGTGCCAGCAGCTTAAACAGGGCCGAGACCCAGTACTTC. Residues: CASSLNRAETQYF.

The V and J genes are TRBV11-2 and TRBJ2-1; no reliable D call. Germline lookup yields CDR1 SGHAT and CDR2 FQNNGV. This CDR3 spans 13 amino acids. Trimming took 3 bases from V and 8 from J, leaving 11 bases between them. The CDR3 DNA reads TGTGCCAGCAGCTTGTCCTTGGAGTATGAGCAGTTCTTC. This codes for CASSLSLEYEQFF.

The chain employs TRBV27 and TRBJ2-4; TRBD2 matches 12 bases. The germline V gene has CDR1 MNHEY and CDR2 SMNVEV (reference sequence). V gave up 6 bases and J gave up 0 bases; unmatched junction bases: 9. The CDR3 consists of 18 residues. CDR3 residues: CASSPGLAGPLAKNIQYF. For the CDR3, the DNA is TGTGCCAGCAGCCCCGGACTAGCGGGACCCCTAGCCAAAAACATTCAGTACTTC.

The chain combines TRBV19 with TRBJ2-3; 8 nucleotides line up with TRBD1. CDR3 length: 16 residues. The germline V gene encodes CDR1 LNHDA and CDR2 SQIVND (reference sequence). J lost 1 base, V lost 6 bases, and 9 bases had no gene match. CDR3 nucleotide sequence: TGTGCCAGTAGCCAAAGAGCGACAGGGGGCACAGATACGCAGTATTTT. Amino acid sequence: CASSQRATGGTDTQYF.

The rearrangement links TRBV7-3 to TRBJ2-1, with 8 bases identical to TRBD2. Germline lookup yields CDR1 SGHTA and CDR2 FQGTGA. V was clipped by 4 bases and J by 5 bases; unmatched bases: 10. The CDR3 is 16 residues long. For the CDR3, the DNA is TGTGCCAGCAGCTCTAATAAGCGGGAGTTGGACAATGAGCAGTTCTTC. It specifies CASSSNKRELDNEQFF.

The CDR3 here is CASRKADGYEQYF. CDR3 DNA: TGTGCCAGCAGAAAAGCGGACGGCTACGAGCAGTACTTC. This sequence joins TRBV27 and TRBJ2-7, with D maybe TRBD2 (5 bases). This CDR3 comprises 13 residues. V was trimmed by 6 bases and J by 3 bases, leaving 12 bases between them. Germline lookup yields CDR1 MNHEY and CDR2 SMNVEV (reference sequence).